This TCR beta chain comes out of a study of spatial heterogeneity in lung cancer. On the study more broadly: There were, on average, more than ten raw-read appearances for each unique TCR and UMI combination.

Each TCR cDNA molecule bore a unique molecular identifier. TCRdb passed the 5' RACE reads through MiXCR, listing each CDR3 protein once. The sample has about 38,000 distinct CDR3 sequences; roughly 7.4% are singletons. Germline loops: CDR1 MNHEY, CDR2 SVGAGI. V dropped 2 bases and J dropped 6 bases, with 14 bases sitting between them. The CDR3 length is 14 residues. Time point of the sample: sample taken at primary tumor resection. Patients with untreated early-stage non-small cell lung cancer, numbering around 71, were the donors. Ten or more counts support this clonotype. As yet, its antigen is unknown. Study-wide findings and caveats: There were more appearances of ubiquitous expanded tumor TCRs in blood at resection than at follow-up.

The TCR comes from a male donor with early-stage non-small cell lung cancer. The sample in question was PBMCs, obtained at surgery. The chain uses TRBV6-5 and TRBJ2-7, with D perhaps matching TRBD2 (6 bases). CDR3: CASSYTRSGSEQYV. CDR3 in DNA: TGTGCCAGCAGTTACACCCGATCCGGGAGCGAGCAGTACGTC.